The entry below describes one T cell receptor (beta chain). Germline V gene data show CDR1 as SGHAT and CDR2 as FQNNGV. This CDR3 spans 19 amino acids. After removal of 5 bases from V and 1 base from J, the junction contained 11 bases not matched to a gene. This sample is drawn from a study of shared clonotypes between healthy human individuals. Naive CD8 cells, CD45RO-negative and positively selected for CCR7, excluded terminally differentiated effector memory CD45RA+ cells. Sequenced by immunoSEQ multiplex PCR; TCRdb stores in-frame clones only, minus some. The repertoire holds hundreds of thousands of clones, with nearly 95% as singletons.

This TCR came from a man aged 30-40 years in good health. Sequenced material: naive CD8+ T cells sorted from blood. V is TRBV11-2 and J is TRBJ2-1; 13 bases line up with TRBD2. CDR3 protein: CASSIFPGTSGTSYNEQFF. The CDR3 DNA follows: TGTGCCAGCAGCATATTTCCCGGGACTAGCGGGACTTCCTACAATGAGCAGTTCTTC.